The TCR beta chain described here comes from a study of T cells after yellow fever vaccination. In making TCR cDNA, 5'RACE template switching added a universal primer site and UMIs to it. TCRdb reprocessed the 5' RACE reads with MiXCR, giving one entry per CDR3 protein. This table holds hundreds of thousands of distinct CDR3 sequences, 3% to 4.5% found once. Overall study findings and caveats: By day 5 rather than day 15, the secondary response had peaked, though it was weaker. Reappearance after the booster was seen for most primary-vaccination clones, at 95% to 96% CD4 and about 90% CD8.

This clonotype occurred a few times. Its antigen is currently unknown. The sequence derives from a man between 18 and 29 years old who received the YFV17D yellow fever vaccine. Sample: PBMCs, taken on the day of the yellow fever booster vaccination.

CDR3 loop: CASRSRSDGTEAFF. The CDR3 DNA follows: TGTGCCAGCAGATCCCGCTCCGACGGCACTGAAGCTTTCTTT. The J gene is TRBJ1-1, the V gene TRBV13; unclear D gene. In germline, CDR1 is PRHDT, CDR2 FYEKMQ (reference sequence). The CDR3 length is 14 residues. V shed 6 bases and J shed 4 bases, with 15 bases lying between them.